The T cell receptor beta chain described here comes from a study of response to subunit inactivated influenza vaccine. General study results and limits: A suggestion made by the authors is that each seasonal influenza vaccination recruits few new T cells.

TCRdb re-called the RT-PCR reads through MiXCR, storing one row per CDR3 protein. This table holds approximately 300,000 distinct CDR3 sequences, 20% to 25% found once. Germline V gives CDR1 LGHNA, CDR2 YSLEER. The CDR3 contains 15 residues. Concerning this clonotype itself: Its antigen remains unknown. The junction does not match germline at one end; this may be a read error.

The chain joins TRBV4-3 to TRBJ2-3; a possible D gene is TRBD1 (6 bases). The sequence was collected from a man in his fifties or sixties who received an inactivated influenza vaccine. The sequencing used PBMCs from blood, collected approximately 22 months after vaccination. CDR3 bases: TGCGCCAGCAGCCAAGAGGGTGGCCGGACAGATACGCGGTATTTT. It translates to CASSQEGGRTDTRYF.